The sequence of this TCR beta chain was determined in a study of cytomegalovirus exposure and HLA in healthy donors listed by TCRdb under 2017. Study-wide context: An earlier analysis of 550 to 700 of the donors reported about 250 Gb of sequence data and 100 million to 130 million unique TCR beta sequences from 150 million to 200 million T cells. Around 320 gigabases of sequencing data and approximately 84 million unique TCR sequences were included in an early release covering around 650 HLA-typed donors. The genetic ancestry cluster associated with self-reported Caucasian donors included about 81% of the 398 genotyped donors. The study was designed to test whether signatures of past pathogen exposure could be identified by cataloging public T cell receptors. The study profiled the T cell repertoires of 550 to 700 subjects by immunosequencing and related them to cytomegalovirus serostatus. Along with the roughly 670-subject first cohort, a separate validation cohort of some 130 different subjects was used. To predict cytomegalovirus infection status, the study combined high-throughput TCR immunosequencing, statistical association of individual TCRs with disease status, and machine learning. To study patterns of TCR occurrence, a later analysis re-analyzed previously published TCR beta repertoires from 700 or so donors and added high-resolution HLA genotyping. Rather than drawing on any new phenotypic data, the later analysis identified candidate immune exposures from TCR beta sequences and the way those sequences occurred across donors. An earlier analysis of approximately 630 of the donors applied high-throughput TCR beta sequencing to assess whether each TCR beta V gene segment acted as functional or pseudogenic. Donor age, sex, ethnicity and CMV serostatus were compiled alongside the repertoire data. Genome-wide SNP genotypes for about three fifths of the roughly 700 donors were used in a later genetic analysis, which treated that subset as a discovery cohort. Every discovery cohort repertoire had been produced on one sequencing platform. HLA typing included class I and class II loci at four-digit resolution. Typing coverage differed by locus: A, B, C, DRB1 and DQB1 were typed in roughly 620-630 donors, DQA1 in roughly 500, DPA1 in 600 to 610, and DPB1 in 450 to 480. Five DR-DQ haplotypes were treated as single units for association and clustering because of strong linkage in the cohort. On average, around 200,000 unique TCR beta nucleotide sequences were sequenced per donor among fewer than 500 genotyped donors of the cohort, with 15% to 20% of those sequences being non-productive.

To prepare the library, the immunoSEQ multiplex PCR assay was applied. A mixture of 60 forward primers for TCR Vbeta segments and 13 reverse primers for TCR Jbeta segments was used in the multiplex PCR. The CDR3 region of rearranged TCR beta genes was amplified from genomic DNA by a multiplex PCR assay. The Illumina HiSeq System was used to sequence the amplified TCR beta libraries as 87-base-pair reads. The published analysis was carried out like this. A later analysis counted about 80 million unique TCR beta chains across the 550 to 800 repertoires, and around 9.9 million of these chains were shared by at least two donors. A nearest-neighbor algorithm error-corrected the raw reads and collapsed the reads into unique sequences, merging closely related sequences to remove PCR and sequencing errors. CDR3 sequences were aligned to IMGT reference sequences to assign V, D and J gene segments. For a sequence to be retained, a match of at least six nucleotides was required to both a V gene segment and a J gene segment. Rearrangements were classified as productive when the CDR3 lacked stop codons and remained in frame with V and J, and all other rearrangements were classified as non-productive. CDR3 was defined according to IMGT convention as the region running from the second conserved V-encoded cysteine to the conserved J-encoded phenylalanine. The earlier analysis of about 500 of the donors excluded sequences that lacked an unambiguous match to a single V gene segment. An earlier analysis of almost 600 of the donors classified V segments as functional when productive rearrangements were above 56.7% and as segregating when the standard deviation between donors was above 5%. A statistical classification framework was built for diagnosing cytomegalovirus status from the catalog of TCR beta chain sequences. V and J gene assignment, in a later analysis, came from comparing TCR nucleotide sequences with IMGT/GENE-DB human TR gene sequences. In a later analysis, CDR3 sequences and most-parsimonious VDJ recombination scenarios were assigned using the TCRdist pipeline. In a later analysis, each TCR beta chain was defined by its CDR3 amino acid sequence together with its V-gene family, and reads lacking a unique V-gene family were excluded. As a way to deal with suspected cross-contamination and a sequencing artifact, a later analysis dropped more than 500 nucleotide sequences that were highly shared and had low generation probability. A later analysis calculated a clonal expansion index for each public chain from normalized within-repertoire ranks of inferred template counts. A later analysis computed generation probabilities with a VDJ recombination model fitted to out-of-frame rearrangements, and checked the results against IGoR. In a later analysis, hypergeometric tests were used to score TCR-TCR, TCR-HLA and TCR-CMV co-occurrence, with a repertoire-size bias correction applied to TCR pairs. A later analysis estimated false discovery rates by permuting HLA or CMV assignments 20 times. In a later analysis, co-occurring TCRs were grouped using DBSCAN, with TCRdist sequence similarity added in when clustering inside HLA-allele-positive subsets. Repertoires with fewer than 30,000 or more than 120,000 public chains were left out of co-occurrence clustering, as were a handful of repertoires with anomalous nucleotide sharing. TCRdb mirrors the immuneACCESS table, restricted to in-frame sequences. Some clones are absent from its copies; in checked studies, under half trace to an unresolved V gene, and the reason for the others is unknown. V and J calls and clone size are those listed in that table; D and trimming were worked out from the DNA. This sample has tens of thousands of clones in its table, and 84% of those were observed once. The top ten clones comprise 15% to 20% of the sample.

In total, approximately 690 healthy bone marrow donors made up the cohort. Cohort members were all nominally healthy when sampled, although unrecorded immune exposures were likely present. The donor was CMV seropositive and belonged to the group of 270 or so seropositive cohort members. Each donor provided a peripheral blood sample, and peripheral blood mononuclear cells were used for TCR beta sequencing. Genomic DNA extraction from the blood cell samples was performed with the Qiagen DNeasy Blood Extraction Kit. Overall results and qualifications from the work: Sequencing depth was assumed to be roughly uniform across donors in the presence/absence analyses, though that assumption may not hold. The only immune exposure information available for the cohort was CMV serostatus. In vitro tests confirmed that a few of the cytomegalovirus-associated TCR beta chains recognize cytomegalovirus antigens. A later analysis found that most CMV-associated TCR beta chains appeared HLA-restricted, with HLA associations seemingly driven largely by CMV exposure. Broadly in line with IMGT annotations, most TCR beta V segments showed up in productive rearrangements about 87% or about 30% of the time in an earlier analysis of several hundred of the donors. In a later analysis, HLA-associated TCR beta chains showed more clonal expansion and lower generation probabilities than non-associated chains that were equally common. The study listed 150 to 200 TCR beta chains as associated with cytomegalovirus. In a later analysis, the rate of TCR association differed among HLA loci, with DRB1 alleles having the most associated TCRs and HLA-C alleles having the fewest. A further reported finding was that TCR beta sequences accurately predicted the HLA-A and HLA-B alleles for most subjects in the first cohort. Only TCR beta chains were sequenced in this cohort, and the absence of alpha or paired-chain data limited detectable features. An association between a missense DCLRE1C variant and V-gene and J-gene trimming of TCR beta chains was found in a later genetic analysis and replicated in an independent cohort. According to the authors, the approach could potentially be generalized to other disease states and immunological phenotypes. Because counts were too low, seventeen rarely observed V segments, including chromosome 9 orphons, were excluded from the earlier analysis of roughly 580 of the donors. When HLA alleles, especially DR and DQ, strongly co-occurred, TCR associations were difficult to assign to individual alleles. Correlated functional status among segregating V segments might reflect linkage disequilibrium, but an unknown experimental factor could not be ruled out. Some IMGT-functional V segments, including TRBV6-2 and TRBV6-3, could not be told apart with the 87-base-pair reads, so those segments were excluded. A later analysis associated 15,000 to 20,000 TCR beta sequences with specific HLA alleles at a false discovery rate of 0.05. The sequencing pipeline was judged likely to have produced a cluster of highly shared sequence variants as a technical artifact. Compared with the 666-donor mean, donors in an Asian-associated ancestry cluster had fewer N-insertions in productive TCRs, according to a later genetic analysis. Most TCR sequences were seen in very few donors, while some public TCRs were found in many individuals. Because some donors lacked HLA typing at each locus, the association tests relied only on the typed subset. In both the original and validation cohorts, the classifier was reported to diagnose cytomegalovirus status with high specificity and sensitivity. A later analysis reported that several top co-occurrence clusters appeared linked to parvovirus B19, influenza, CMV and Epstein-Barr virus.

The cysteine opens and the phenylalanine closes a CDR3 of 14 amino acids. Only CDR3 DNA remains: 42 bases, in frame from the first base. The germline V gene provides CDR1 SGHRS and CDR2 YFSETQ. The V end loses 0 bases and the J end loses 5 bases, and a stretch of 6 bases separates them. Regarding this clone: This clone's antigen is unknown. No qualities accompany the bases; no much larger clone lies one base away.

The specimen sequenced was PBMCs. The rearrangement joined TRBV5-1 to TRBJ1-6; there is no confident call for the D gene. This TCR was sampled from a man aged 65 to 79 in good health and CMV-seropositive. The DNA sequence is TGCGCCAGCAGCTTGGTACAGAATAATTCACCCCTCCACTTT. Translated, it reads CASSLVQNNSPLHF.